A single sample gave rise to the 14 T cell receptor beta chains below, sequenced in a study of CD8+CD57+ T cells in acquired aplastic anemia. TCR beta VDJ and CDR3 profiles were obtained from a genomic DNA template. TCRdb re-analysed the reads in MiXCR, keeping a single row per CDR3 protein. This table has 400,000 to 450,000 distinct CDR3 sequences, 65% to 75% appearing once. The sequenced sample consisted of sorted CD4+, CD8+, or CD8+CD57+ T cells (not recorded which) from PBMCs. Receptor source: a human donor in good health, serving as a control.

V usage is TRBV7-3 and J usage is TRBJ2-3, with D possibly being TRBD1 (7 bases). Germline-derived CDR1 and CDR2 are SGHTA and FQGTGA. V lost 4 bases to trimming and J lost 11 bases, with 25 bases between them. The CDR3 is 16 residues long. CDR3: CASSYTWRGLYNEQYF. CDR3 in DNA: TGTGCCAGCAGCTACACCTGGAGGGGGCTCTACAATGAGCAGTATTTT.

V and J are TRBV5-1 and TRBJ2-1; the D gene could be TRBD1 or TRBD2 (7 bases each). V dropped 2 bases and J dropped 12 bases, with 15 bases sitting between them. CDR1 is SGHRS and CDR2 is YFSETQ in the germline V gene. The CDR3 is 13 residues long. The CDR3 DNA sequence: TGCGCCAGCAGCTTCGACAGGGACTATGGGCAGTTCTTC. Protein sequence: CASSFDRDYGQFF.

A note on this clonotype: An end of the junction does not agree with germline; a read error may underlie this. The chain has TRBV7-3 and TRBJ2-7; unclear D gene. From germline, CDR1 is SGHTA and CDR2 FQGTGA. This CDR3 is 14 amino acids long. Here the CDR3 reads CASSFGPVETQYFF. The CDR3 DNA is TGTGCCAGCAGCTTTGGCCCGGTTGAGACCCAGTACTTCTTC.

A word on this clonotype: Its ends do not fully match the called genes, so a read error is possible. The V call is TRBV9, the J call TRBJ2-2; 8 nucleotides line up with TRBD1. This CDR3 region has 15 residues. The germline CDR1 and CDR2 sequences are SGDLS and YYNGEE. The CDR3 loop reads CASSWDRTYTGALFF. CDR3 in DNA: TGCGCCAGCAGCTGGGACAGGACTTACACCGGAGCTCTGTTTTTT. The full variable domain, completed using reference TRBV9 and TRBJ2-2, is DSGVTQTPKHLITATGQRVTLRCSPRSGDLSVYWYQQSLDQGLQFLIQYYNGEERAKGNILERFSAQQFPDLHSELNLSSLELGDSALYFCASSWDRTYTGALFFGEGSRLTVL.

Comments on this clonotype: The germline gene is not matched at one end of the junction; a read error may be the cause. This chain uses TRBV5-1 with TRBJ1-2; 7 bases fit TRBD1. The CDR3 runs 12 residues. Germline CDR1 is SGHRS and CDR2 is YFSETQ. DNA of the CDR3: TGTGCCAGCAGCTTAGGCAGGGGGAACAACACCTTC. Its protein is CASSLGRGNNTF.

A single count supports this clonotype. The V and J genes are TRBV9 and TRBJ1-2; D not certain. CDR1 is SGDLS and CDR2 is YYNGEE in the germline V gene. Deletions cut 2 bases from V and 14 bases from J, with 22 bases between. The CDR3 has 14 residues. The chain's CDR3 is CASSVLVETQDFTF. The CDR3 nucleotides are TGTGCCAGCAGCGTGTTGGTCGAGACGCAGGATTTTACCTTC.

Worth noting for this clonotype: A junction boundary mismatches the germline segment, possibly from a read error. The chain combines TRBV29-1 with TRBJ2-1; 7 bases fit TRBD1. CDR1 is SQVTM and CDR2 is ANQGSEA in the germline V gene. The CDR3 spans 13 residues. The DNA of the CDR3 is TGCAGCTGCGAGACAGGGTCCTACAATAAGCACCTCTTC. It translates to CSCETGSYNKHLF.

The V gene is TRBV12-3 or TRBV12-4, the J gene TRBJ2-1; a weak D match, TRBD2 (6 bases). This CDR3 contains 16 residues. The V end lost 4 bases, the J end lost 3 bases, and 16 bases lay between the germline ends. The CDR3 here is CASSYRAAGLYNEQFF. The CDR3 bases are TGTGCCAGCAGTTACCGAGCAGCGGGTCTCTACAATGAGCAGTTCTTC.

J is TRBJ2-2 and V is TRBV2, with TRBD2 matching 7 bases. This CDR3 spans 15 amino acids. From germline, CDR1 is SNHLY and CDR2 FYNNEI. Trimming took 6 bases from V and 3 from J; bases not matched to a gene: 7. CDR3 DNA: TGTGCCAGCAGGGTGGGTGCGGGAGACACCGGGGAGCTGTTTTTT. Translation: CASRVGAGDTGELFF.

Here the CDR3 DNA reads TGCAGTGCTGAGAGGCCACGGGGGGCCCCAGATACGCAGTATTTT. It specifies CSAERPRGAPDTQYF. This chain links TRBV20-1 with TRBJ2-3, with D maybe TRBD2 (7 bases). Trimming shortened V by 5 bases and J by 4 bases, and 19 bases separated the two germline ends. Germline V CDR1 and CDR2: DFQATT, SNEGSKA (reference sequence). The CDR3 contains 15 residues.

This clonotype has ten or more counts. CDR3 amino acids: CASSLGGIYEQYF. The CDR3 nucleotides are TGTGCCAGCAGTCTAGGGGGGATCTACGAGCAGTACTTC. The genes are TRBV2 and TRBJ2-7; D possibly matches TRBD1 or TRBD2 (6 bases each). Germline V gene lookup returns CDR1 SNHLY and CDR2 FYNNEI. The length of the CDR3 is 13 residues. V lost 5 bases to trimming and J lost 3 bases, with 11 bases between them.

The chain uses TRBV20-1 and TRBJ1-6; TRBD1 matches 10 bases. The CDR3 has 13 amino acids. V shed 5 bases, J shed 8 bases, and the junction held 3 bases outside the gene matches. Germline CDR1 DFQATT, CDR2 SNEGSKA (reference sequence). This CDR3 is CSAATGGDSPLHF. In DNA form, the CDR3 reads TGCAGTGCTGCGACAGGGGGCGATTCACCCCTCCACTTT.

Here the CDR3 DNA reads TGTGCCAGCAGCGTAGAGGTATTTACCCCCTACAATGAGCAGTTCTTC. The encoded protein is CASSVEVFTPYNEQFF. The chain joins TRBV9 to TRBJ2-1, with unresolved D. V lost 0 bases to trimming and J lost 2 bases, with 12 bases between them. CDR1 is SGDLS and CDR2 is YYNGEE in the germline V gene. The CDR3 sequence is 16 residues long.

Worth noting for this clonotype: The conserved final phenylalanine or tryptophan is absent from the CDR3, which likely points to a read error. The DNA is omitted, as the CDR3 cannot be located on it reliably, and the CDR3 follows TCRdb's listing. The chain uses TRBV7-2 and TRBJ2-3; TRBD2, the D gene given by the table, was not confirmed from the DNA. The CDR3 is made up of 12 amino acids, end residues included. Germline CDR1 SGHTA, CDR2 FQGNSA. CDR3 amino acids: CASSLVAGGQDY.